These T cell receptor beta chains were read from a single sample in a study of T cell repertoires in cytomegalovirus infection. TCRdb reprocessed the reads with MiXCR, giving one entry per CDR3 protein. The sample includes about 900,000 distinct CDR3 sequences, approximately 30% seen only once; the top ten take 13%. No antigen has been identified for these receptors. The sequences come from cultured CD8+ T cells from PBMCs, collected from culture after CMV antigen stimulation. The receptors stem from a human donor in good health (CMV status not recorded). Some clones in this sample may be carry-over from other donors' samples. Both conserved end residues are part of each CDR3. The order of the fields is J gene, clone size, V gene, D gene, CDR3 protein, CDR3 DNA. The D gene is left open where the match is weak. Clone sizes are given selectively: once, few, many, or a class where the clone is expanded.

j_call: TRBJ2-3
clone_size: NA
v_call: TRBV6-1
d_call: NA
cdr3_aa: CASTTGEGITDTQYF
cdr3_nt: TGTGCCAGCACTACAGGGGAGGGGATCACAGATACGCAGTATTTT

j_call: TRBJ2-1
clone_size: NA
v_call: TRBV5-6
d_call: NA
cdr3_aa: CASSLGTPLFNEQFF
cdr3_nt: TGTGCCAGCAGCTTGGGGACTCCTCTGTTCAATGAGCAGTTCTTC

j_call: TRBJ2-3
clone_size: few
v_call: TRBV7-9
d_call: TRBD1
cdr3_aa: CVSSLSGTGGPSDTQYF
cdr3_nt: TGTGTCAGCAGCTTGAGCGGGACAGGGGGTCCCTCAGATACGCAGTATTTT

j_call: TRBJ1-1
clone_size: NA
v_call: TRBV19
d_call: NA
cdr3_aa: CASSPMTGDEAFF
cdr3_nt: TGTGCCAGTAGCCCCATGACAGGAGATGAAGCTTTCTTT

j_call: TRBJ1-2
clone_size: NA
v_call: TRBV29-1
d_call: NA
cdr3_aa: CSVEGQGRNYGYTF
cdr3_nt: TGCAGCGTTGAAGGTCAGGGCAGGAACTATGGCTACACCTTC

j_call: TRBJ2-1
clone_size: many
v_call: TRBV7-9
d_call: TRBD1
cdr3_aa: CASSLDRDAYNEQFF
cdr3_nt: TGTGCCAGCAGCCTCGACAGGGACGCCTACAATGAGCAGTTCTTC

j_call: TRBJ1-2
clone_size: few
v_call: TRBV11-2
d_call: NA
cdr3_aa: CASSLGLGSLMGYTF
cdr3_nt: TGTGCCAGCAGCTTAGGATTGGGGTCGCTTATGGGCTACACCTTC

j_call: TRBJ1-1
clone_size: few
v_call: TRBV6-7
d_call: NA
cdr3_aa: CASSYEGHLSRYTEAFF
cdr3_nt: TGTGCCAGCAGTTACGAGGGACACCTAAGTCGGTACACTGAAGCTTTCTTT

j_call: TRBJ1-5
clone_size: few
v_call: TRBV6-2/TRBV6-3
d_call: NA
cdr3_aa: CASTQYGNQPQHF
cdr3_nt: TGTGCCAGCACGCAATACGGCAATCAGCCCCAGCATTTT

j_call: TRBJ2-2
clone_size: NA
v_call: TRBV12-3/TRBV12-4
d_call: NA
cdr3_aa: CANSLVSPPGELFF
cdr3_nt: TGTGCCAACAGTTTAGTGTCCCCTCCCGGGGAGCTGTTTTTT

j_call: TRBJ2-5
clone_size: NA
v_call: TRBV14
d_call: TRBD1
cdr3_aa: CASSQGTGAYETQYF
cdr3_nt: TGTGCCAGCAGCCAAGGGACAGGGGCTTATGAGACCCAGTACTTC

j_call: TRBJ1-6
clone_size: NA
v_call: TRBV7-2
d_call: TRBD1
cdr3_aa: CASSPLPGGQPAYKSPLHF
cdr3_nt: TGTGCCAGCAGCCCACTACCGGGGGGACAGCCAGCCTATAAATCACCCCTCCACTTT

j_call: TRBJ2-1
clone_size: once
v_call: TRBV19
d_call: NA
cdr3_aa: CASSIADRNDLNEQFF
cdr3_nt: TGTGCCAGTAGTATCGCAGACCGGAACGATCTTAATGAGCAGTTCTTC

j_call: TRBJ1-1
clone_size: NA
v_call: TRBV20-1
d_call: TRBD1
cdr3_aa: CSASMAWTGGGGNTEAFF
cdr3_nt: TGCAGTGCTAGTATGGCGTGGACAGGGGGCGGTGGGAACACTGAAGCTTTCTTT

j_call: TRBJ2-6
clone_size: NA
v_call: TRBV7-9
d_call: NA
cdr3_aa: CASRAGSGANVLTF
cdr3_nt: TGTGCCAGCAGGGCAGGGTCTGGGGCCAACGTCCTGACTTTC

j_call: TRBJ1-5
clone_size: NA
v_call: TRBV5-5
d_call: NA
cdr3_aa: CASSLVQGFNQPQHF
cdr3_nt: TGTGCCAGCAGCTTGGTTCAGGGATTTAATCAGCCCCAGCATTTT

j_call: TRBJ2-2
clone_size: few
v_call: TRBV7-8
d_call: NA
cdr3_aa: CASSFRDSEVYDGELFF
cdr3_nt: TGTGCCAGCAGCTTCCGGGACTCCGAGGTTTATGACGGGGAGCTGTTTTTT

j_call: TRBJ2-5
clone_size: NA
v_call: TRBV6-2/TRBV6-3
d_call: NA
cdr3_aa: CASSYLTGLEETQYF
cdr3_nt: TGTGCCAGCAGTTACTTGACAGGATTAGAAGAGACCCAGTACTTC

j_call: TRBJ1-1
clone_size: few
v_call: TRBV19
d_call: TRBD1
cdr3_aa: CASTLGQGYTEAFF
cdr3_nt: TGTGCCAGTACTCTGGGACAGGGCTACACTGAAGCTTTCTTT

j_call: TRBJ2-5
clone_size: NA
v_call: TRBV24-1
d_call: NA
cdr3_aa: CATQERGQETQYF
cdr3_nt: TGTGCCACCCAGGAAAGGGGACAAGAGACCCAGTACTTC

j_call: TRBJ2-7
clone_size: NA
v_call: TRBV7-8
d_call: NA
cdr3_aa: CASSLRGDRYSYEQYF
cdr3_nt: TGTGCCAGCAGCTTACGGGGGGACAGATACTCCTACGAGCAGTACTTC

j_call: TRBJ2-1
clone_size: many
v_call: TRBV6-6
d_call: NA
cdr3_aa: CASSYSGIEQFF
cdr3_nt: TGTGCCAGCAGTTACTCTGGAATTGAGCAGTTCTTC

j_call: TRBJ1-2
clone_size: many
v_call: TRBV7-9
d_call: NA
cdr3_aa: CASSLGANYGYTF
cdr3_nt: TGTGCCAGCAGCCTCGGGGCCAACTATGGCTACACCTTC

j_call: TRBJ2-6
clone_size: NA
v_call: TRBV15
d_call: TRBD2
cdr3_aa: CATSRVRGAGANVLTF
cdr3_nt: TGTGCCACCAGCAGGGTACGGGGGGCTGGGGCCAACGTCCTGACTTTC

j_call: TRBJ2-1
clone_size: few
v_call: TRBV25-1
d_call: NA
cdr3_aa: CASSAWEAPPNNEQFF
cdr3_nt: TGTGCCAGCAGTGCCTGGGAAGCACCACCGAACAATGAGCAGTTCTTC

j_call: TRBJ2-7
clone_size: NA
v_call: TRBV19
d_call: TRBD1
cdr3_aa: CASSEGQGPFYEQYF
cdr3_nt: TGTGCCAGTAGCGAGGGACAGGGACCTTTTTACGAGCAGTACTTC

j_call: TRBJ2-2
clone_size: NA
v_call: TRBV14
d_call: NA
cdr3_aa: CASSQIGTATNTGELFF
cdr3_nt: TGTGCCAGCAGCCAAATAGGGACGGCGACGAACACCGGGGAGCTGTTTTTT

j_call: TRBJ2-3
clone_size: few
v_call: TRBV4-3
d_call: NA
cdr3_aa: CASSQDRGGPYRAHF
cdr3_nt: TGCGCCAGCAGCCAAGATAGGGGTGGGCCATACAGGGCGCATTTT

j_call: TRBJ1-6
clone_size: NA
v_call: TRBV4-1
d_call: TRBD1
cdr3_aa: CASSQVRTGFFKDNSPLHF
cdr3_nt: TGCGCCAGCAGCCAAGTGCGGACAGGGTTCTTTAAGGATAATTCACCCCTCCACTTT

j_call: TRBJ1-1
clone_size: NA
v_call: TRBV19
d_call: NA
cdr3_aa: CASSIHGASTEAFF
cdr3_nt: TGTGCCAGTAGTATACATGGGGCTAGCACTGAAGCTTTCTTT

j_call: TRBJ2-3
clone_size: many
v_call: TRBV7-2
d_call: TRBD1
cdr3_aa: CASSRVQGADTQYF
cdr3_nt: TGTGCCAGCAGCCGAGTCCAGGGGGCAGATACGCAGTATTTT

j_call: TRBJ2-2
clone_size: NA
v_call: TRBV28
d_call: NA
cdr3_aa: CASSLLAGPLNAGELFF
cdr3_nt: TGTGCCAGCAGTTTATTGGCAGGCCCACTTAACGCCGGGGAGCTGTTTTTT

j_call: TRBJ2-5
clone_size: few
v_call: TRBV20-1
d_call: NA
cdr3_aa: CSARDWSQETQYF
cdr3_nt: TGCAGTGCTAGAGATTGGAGCCAAGAGACCCAGTACTTC

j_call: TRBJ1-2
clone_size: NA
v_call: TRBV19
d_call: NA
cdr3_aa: CASTGMNYGYTF
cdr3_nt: TGTGCCAGTACAGGGATGAACTATGGCTACACCTTC

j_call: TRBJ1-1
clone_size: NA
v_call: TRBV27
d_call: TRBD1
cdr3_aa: CASSSAGTGVTEAFF
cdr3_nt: TGTGCCAGCAGTTCAGCCGGGACAGGGGTCACTGAAGCTTTCTTT

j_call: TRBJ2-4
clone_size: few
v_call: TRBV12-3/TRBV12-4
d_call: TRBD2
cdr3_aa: CASSPMSGGLAKNIQYF
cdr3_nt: TGTGCCAGCAGTCCAATGAGCGGGGGTTTAGCCAAAAACATTCAGTACTTC

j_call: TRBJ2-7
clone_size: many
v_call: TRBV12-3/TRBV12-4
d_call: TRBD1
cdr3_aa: CASSTGTAIPYEQYF
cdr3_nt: TGTGCCAGCAGCACCGGGACAGCAATTCCCTACGAGCAGTACTTC

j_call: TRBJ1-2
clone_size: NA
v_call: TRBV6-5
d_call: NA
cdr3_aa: CASSYLDNNYGYTF
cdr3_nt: TGTGCCAGCAGTTACCTTGACAACAACTATGGCTACACCTTC

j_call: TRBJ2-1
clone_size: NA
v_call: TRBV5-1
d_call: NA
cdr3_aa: CASSYSENYNEQFF
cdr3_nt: TGCGCCAGCAGTTACTCAGAAAATTACAATGAGCAGTTCTTC

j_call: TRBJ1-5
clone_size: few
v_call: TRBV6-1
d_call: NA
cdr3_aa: CASSVFSGGNQPQHF
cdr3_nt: TGTGCCAGCAGTGTGTTCTCGGGTGGCAATCAGCCCCAGCATTTT

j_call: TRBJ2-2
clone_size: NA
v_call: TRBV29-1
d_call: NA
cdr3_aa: CSVVGLPGRERELFF
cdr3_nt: TGCAGCGTTGTCGGCTTACCCGGGAGAGAGAGGGAGCTGTTTTTT

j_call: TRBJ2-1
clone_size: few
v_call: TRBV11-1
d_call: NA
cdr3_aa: CASSFSLPDYHNEQFF
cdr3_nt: TGTGCCAGCAGCTTTAGCCTCCCCGACTACCACAATGAGCAGTTCTTC

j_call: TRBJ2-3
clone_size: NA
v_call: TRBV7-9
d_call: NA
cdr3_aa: CASSLGGLATSDTQYF
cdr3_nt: TGTGCCAGCAGCTTAGGTGGGCTGGCTACCTCAGATACGCAGTATTTT

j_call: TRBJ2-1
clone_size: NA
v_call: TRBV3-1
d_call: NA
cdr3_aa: CASSQDSLGFVSYNEQFF
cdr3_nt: TGTGCCAGCAGCCAAGATTCCCTTGGGTTCGTTTCCTACAATGAGCAGTTCTTC

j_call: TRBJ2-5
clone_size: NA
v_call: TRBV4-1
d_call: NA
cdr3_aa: CASSQMGEETQYF
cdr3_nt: TGCGCCAGCAGCCAAATGGGAGAAGAGACCCAGTACTTC

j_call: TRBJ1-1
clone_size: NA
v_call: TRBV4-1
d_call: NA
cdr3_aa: CASSRGPLGTEAFF
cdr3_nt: TGCGCCAGCAGCCGAGGACCATTGGGGACTGAAGCTTTCTTT

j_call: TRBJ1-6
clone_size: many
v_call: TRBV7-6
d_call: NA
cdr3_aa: CASSPNGLRTPLHF
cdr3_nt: TGTGCCAGCAGCCCCAACGGACTTCGGACACCCCTCCACTTT

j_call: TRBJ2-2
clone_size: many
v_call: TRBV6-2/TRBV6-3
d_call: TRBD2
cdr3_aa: CASSSFREVANTGELFF
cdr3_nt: TGTGCCAGCAGTTCATTCCGGGAGGTCGCGAACACCGGGGAGCTGTTTTTT

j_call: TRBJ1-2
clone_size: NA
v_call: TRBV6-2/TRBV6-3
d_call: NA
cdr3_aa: CASSPGPDASRYGYTF
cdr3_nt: TGTGCCAGCAGTCCTGGGCCCGATGCCTCCCGCTATGGCTACACCTTC

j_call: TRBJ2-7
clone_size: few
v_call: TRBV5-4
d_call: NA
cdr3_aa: CASSLVRGPSYEQYF
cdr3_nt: TGTGCCAGCAGCTTGGTTCGGGGGCCTTCCTACGAGCAGTACTTC

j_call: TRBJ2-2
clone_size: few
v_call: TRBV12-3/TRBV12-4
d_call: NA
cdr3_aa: CASSLIGLPLGELFF
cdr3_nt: TGTGCCAGCAGTTTAATTGGACTTCCGCTCGGGGAGCTGTTTTTT

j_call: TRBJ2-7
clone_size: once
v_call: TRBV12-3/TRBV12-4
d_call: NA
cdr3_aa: CASSLGGGSRGYEQYF
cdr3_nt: TGTGCCAGCAGTTTGGGGGGGGGCAGCCGAGGCTACGAGCAGTACTTC

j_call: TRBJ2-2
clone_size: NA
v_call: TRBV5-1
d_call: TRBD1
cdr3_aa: CACSLGDRITGELFF
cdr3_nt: TGCGCCTGCAGCTTGGGGGACAGGATCACCGGGGAGCTGTTTTTT

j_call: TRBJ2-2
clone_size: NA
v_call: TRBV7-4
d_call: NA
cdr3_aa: CAAPLPREGTTGELFF
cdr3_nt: TGTGCCGCCCCTTTGCCCCGCGAGGGGACCACCGGGGAGCTGTTTTTT

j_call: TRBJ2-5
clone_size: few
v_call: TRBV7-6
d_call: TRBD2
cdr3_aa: CASSLAGGYETQYF
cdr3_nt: TGTGCTAGCAGCTTAGCGGGGGGTTATGAGACCCAGTACTTC

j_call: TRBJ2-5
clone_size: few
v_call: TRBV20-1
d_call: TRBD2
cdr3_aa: CSARDLVAGGRETQYF
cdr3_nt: TGCAGTGCTAGAGATTTGGTAGCGGGGGGTCGAGAGACCCAGTACTTC

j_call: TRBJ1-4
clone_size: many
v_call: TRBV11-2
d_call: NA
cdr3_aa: CASSLYGTTTNEKLFF
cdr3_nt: TGTGCCAGCAGCTTGTATGGGACAACAACTAATGAAAAACTGTTTTTT